This section outlines one T cell receptor (beta chain) sequence together with its context. In this sample, this clonotype turned up a few times. Its specific antigen is unknown. No much larger clonotype is one base removed from it; base qualities were not supplied. This sample is part of a study of vaccination and CD4 T cells after COVID-19 (dated by TCRdb to between 2022 and 2023). As for the study more broadly: SARS-CoV-2 positivity had been established in the convalescent patients by nasal swab PCR, and mild disease was recorded in under ten of these patients and severe disease in one. Post-COVID blood samples from convalescent patients were collected a median of around 110 days after diagnosis, with a range of roughly 30 to 170 days. Control cultures received a CEFX viral epitope pool as the positive control, an HIV-1 Nef peptide pool as the negative control, or no peptide. In approximately eleven COVID-19 convalescent patients and several infection-naive healthy vaccine recipients, the spike-specific CD4+ TCR repertoire before mRNA vaccination was compared with the repertoire after mRNA vaccination. Six males and four females were included in the convalescent cohort, with two Hispanic individuals, seven Caucasians, two Asians and one multiracial person represented. Participants received two doses of either the Pfizer-BioNTech BNT162b2 vaccine (n=8) or the Moderna mRNA-1273 vaccine (n=2). Post-vaccine blood samples were taken a median of about 70 days after the second vaccine dose, with a range of roughly 13 to 250 days. Overlapping spike peptide pools from SARS-CoV-2 and from the common cold coronaviruses HCoV-NL63, HCoV-OC43 and HCoV-229E were used as culture stimuli.

The treatment or condition label here, explained by the study, means: approximately nine-day PBMC culture with coronavirus spike peptide pools or control peptides (ViraFEST assay). The study used the ViraFEST assay, which expanded antigen-specific T cells with peptide pools and then identified expanded clonotypes by TCR sequencing. Positive SARS-CoV-2 PCR tests in the convalescent patients dated from March to December 2020, before Alpha, Beta and Delta variants emerged in the United States. Some 2 million PBMCs per well were cultured in IMDM with approximately 5% human AB serum and approximately 10 IU/ml IL-2, plus 10 ug/ml peptide pools. On days 3 and 7, half of the culture medium was replaced with fresh IL-2-containing medium. CD4+ T cells were isolated after approximately 10 days of culture through negative selection using the EasySep CD4+ T cell isolation kit. Ficoll-Paque Plus gradient centrifugation was used to isolate PBMCs from whole blood, and the isolated PBMCs were then either used fresh or cryopreserved at -140C. Triplicate wells were generally used for each culture condition.

What the work shows at the level of the full study, not this receptor alone: The median count of SARS-CoV-2-reactive clonotypes went up from 20 to 25 after infection to more than 30 after vaccination, although the change was not significant. In convalescent patients, nearly all vaccine-specific clones (304 of 307) were found to be mono-reactive for SARS-CoV-2 spike rather than cross-reactive with common cold coronaviruses. Only a relatively small number of convalescent patients were included in the study, and early timepoints following natural infection were not analyzed. Among the post-vaccine SARS-CoV-2-reactive clones in convalescent patients, a median approximately 86% showed up only after vaccination, which suggests vaccine-specific priming.

The library was made by PCR. DNA from cultured CD4+ T cells underwent TCR sequencing with the Oncomine TCR Beta short-read assay at the Johns Hopkins FTIC core. The QIAamp micro DNA kit was used to extract genomic DNA from the cultured CD4+ T cells. Oncomine TCR Beta libraries made from cultured CD4+ T cells were pooled using unique dual indexes and sequenced on an Illumina iSeq 100. In the source study's methods: Non-productive sequences were filtered out, and CDR3s that did not start with C, did not end with F or W, or were shorter than 7 amino acids were discarded. The MANAFEST web application was used to identify antigen-specific clonotypes by comparing peptide-stimulated wells against reference wells and other culture wells. Positive clones required FDR below 0.05, an odds ratio above 5, and productive frequency above 0.1% in at least two of three replicate wells. A clonotype was classed as cross-reactive if the clonotype showed significant expansion both in SARS-CoV-2 spike wells and in at least one common cold coronavirus spike condition. Using R version 3.6.1, CDR3 homology was evaluated through Levenshtein distances (stringdist) along with unrooted phylogenetic trees (ape). TCRdb trimmed public reads at Q25 via fastp, called clones via MiXCR and kept in-frame beta chains. Rows merge per CDR3 protein into single entries with the most common DNA and genes. These V and J calls derive from TCRdb rather than the authors' analysis. The sample contains some 21,000 distinct CDR3 sequences, 52% of them found a single time. 8% to 10% of the sample comes from the top ten.

Trimming takes 5 bases from V and 4 bases from J, and the germline ends sit 7 bases apart. The germline V gene encodes CDR1 KGHDR and CDR2 SFDVKD. The CDR3 goes from the cysteine to the phenylalanine over 12 residues. CDR3 DNA is the only sequence kept; it has 36 bases, read in frame from the first base. Specimen: CD4+ T cells from blood, cultured in vitro. The sequence joins TRBV24-1 to TRBJ1-2; the D gene lacks a confident call. The TCR originated in a human donor who had recovered from COVID-19. The CDR3 protein: CATSVGSYGYTF. The sequenced DNA: TGTGCCACCAGTGTGGGATCCTATGGCTACACCTTC.